The 2 T cell receptor beta chains listed next were all sequenced from one sample in a study of T cells in Graves' hyperthyroidism and ophthalmopathy. From RNA transcripts, TCR beta CDR3 regions were amplified. An initial round of RT-PCR targeting the TCR CDR3 relied on the HTBI primer set. TCRdb re-called the multiplex PCR reads through MiXCR, storing one row per CDR3 protein. The repertoire holds over 650,000 distinct CDR3 sequences, with roughly 46% as singletons. Sequencing was performed on peripheral blood or thyroid tissue (not recorded which). The receptors stem from an adult man with Graves' disease, either hyperthyroidism or ophthalmopathy (not recorded which).

The CDR3 loop is CASSQTRDGPYEQYF. As DNA, the CDR3 is TGTGCCAGCAGCCAAACCCGGGACGGTCCCTACGAGCAGTACTTC. The V call is TRBV7-9, the J call TRBJ2-7; either TRBD1 or TRBD2 may fit D (5 bases each). V lost 5 bases and J lost 2, with 16 bases in between. CDR3 length: 15 residues. The germline V gene has CDR1 SEHNR and CDR2 FQNEAQ (reference sequence).

The chain employs TRBV7-2 and TRBJ2-5; D may be TRBD1 (5 bases). With 0 bases removed from V and 5 bases from J, the gap between germline ends came to 13 bases. The CDR3 contains 15 residues. Germline CDR1 reads SGHTA; CDR2 reads FQGNSA. This chain's CDR3 is CASSLAVPGLETQYF. The CDR3 bases are TGTGCCAGCAGCTTAGCAGTCCCAGGGCTCGAGACCCAGTACTTC.